Detailed here is one T cell receptor (beta chain). The data were obtained in a study of monozygotic twins with inflammatory bowel disease. Template switching was used to attach UMIs, which incorporated a 6-nucleotide sample barcode. From the 5' RACE reads, TCRdb lists one entry per CDR3 protein and no DNA. The table lists around 140,000 distinct CDR3 sequences. This CDR3 is built from 14 residues. Germline V CDR1 and CDR2: KGHDR, SFDVKD. The source is a human donor with ulcerative colitis or Crohn's disease, or a healthy co-twin of an affected twin (not recorded which). Sample: blood. This rearrangement joins TRBV24-1 to TRBJ2-1; with no DNA, the TCRdb D assignment of TRBD1 cannot be verified. This CDR3 reads CATGGRGGGSEQFF.